These 10 T cell receptor beta chains were all obtained from the same sample, sequenced in a study of blood T cell repertoires in COVID-19. Generated by immunoSEQ multiplex PCR, the TCRdb table keeps only in-frame clones and is missing some. The table includes roughly 230,000 clones, around 84% detected once. The sample comprised peripheral blood. These receptors all come from an elderly woman with COVID-19, enrolled during active disease.

This chain joins TRBV5-1 and TRBJ2-5; 10 bases match TRBD1. Germline assignment: CDR1 SGHRS and CDR2 YFSETQ. The CDR3 totals 16 residues. The V gene end was trimmed by 4 bases and the J gene end by 5 bases; junction bases not matched to a gene: 11. The CDR3 DNA follows: TGCGCCAGCAGCGCCGGCGGGACAGGGGCGGTGGAGACCCAGTACTTC. Translating gives CASSAGGTGAVETQYF.

The rearrangement uses TRBV30 and TRBJ2-1; perhaps TRBD2 as D (5 bases). Germline V CDR1 and CDR2: GTSNPN, SVGIG (reference sequence). The V end was cut by 3 bases, the J end by 7 bases, with 7 bases between. This CDR3 comprises 11 residues. The DNA of the CDR3 is TGTGCCTGGAGGGAGGTAAATGAGCAGTTCTTC. Translation gives CAWREVNEQFF.

V is TRBV2 and J is TRBJ2-7; TRBD1 might be the D (5 bases). The CDR3 spans 12 residues. The germline V and J ends were trimmed by 6 bases and 3 bases, with 9 bases remaining between them. Germline assignment: CDR1 SNHLY and CDR2 FYNNEI. CDR3 nucleotide sequence: TGTGCCAGCAGGCCCCAGGGCTACGAGCAGTACTTC. This encodes CASRPQGYEQYF.

The CDR3 spells CASSLLDTGLRETQYF. The CDR3, as DNA: TGTGCCAGCAGCTTACTTGATACAGGGCTGAGGGAGACCCAGTACTTC. The genes are TRBV7-6 and TRBJ2-5; a possible D gene is TRBD1 (6 bases). Trimming left V 2 bases short and J 5 bases short, with 18 bases between. The CDR3 loop spans 16 amino acids. Germline V gene data show CDR1 as SGHVS and CDR2 as FNYEAQ.

The chain couples TRBV5-1 to TRBJ2-5; D might be TRBD1 (6 bases). CDR1 and CDR2 from the germline V gene are SGHRS and YFSETQ. This CDR3 is built from 13 residues. V was clipped by 4 bases and J by 2 bases, with 9 bases between them. The CDR3, as DNA: TGCGCCAGCAGCCGTACAGGGCAAGAGACCCAGTACTTC. Translation gives CASSRTGQETQYF. Supplemented by reference TRBV5-1 and TRBJ2-5, the full variable domain reads KAGVTQTPRYLIKTRGQQVTLSCSPISGHRSVSWYQQTPGQGLQFLFEYFSETQRNKGNFPGRFSGRQFSNSRSEMNVSTLELGDSALYLCASSRTGQETQYFGPGTRLLVL.

The rearrangement uses TRBV20-1 and TRBJ2-1, with a weak D call TRBD1 (5 bases). The CDR3 runs 11 residues. V lost 5 bases to trimming and J lost 10 bases, with 12 bases between them. The germline gives CDR1 DFQATT, CDR2 SNEGSKA (reference sequence). The CDR3 is CSALKGREQFF. CDR3 sequence (DNA): TGCAGTGCTTTAAAGGGGCGGGAGCAGTTCTTC.

This chain connects TRBV29-1 to TRBJ1-2, with TRBD1 matching 9 bases. Trimming cost V 7 bases and J 0 bases; bases outside gene matches: 3. This CDR3 is built from 13 residues. CDR1 and CDR2 (germline): SQVTM, ANQGSEA. The CDR3 is CSAGTGPNYGYTF. Here the CDR3 DNA reads TGCAGCGCCGGGACAGGGCCTAACTATGGCTACACCTTC.

This clone was observed a handful of times. The genes are TRBV7-9 and TRBJ1-3, with 8 nucleotides matching TRBD1. The CDR3 totals 15 residues. Per the germline V gene, CDR1 is SEHNR and CDR2 is FQNEAQ (reference sequence). The V and J ends lost 6 bases and 4 bases, in that order; junction bases with no gene match: 8. DNA for the CDR3: TGTGCCAGCAGAGGACAGGGAACGGAGGGAAACACCATATATTTT. Its translation is CASRGQGTEGNTIYF.

CDR3 protein: CASSWVGAGFGYTF. Here the CDR3 DNA reads TGTGCCAGCAGCTGGGTGGGGGCCGGGTTTGGCTACACCTTC. The J gene is TRBJ1-2, the V gene TRBV5-4, with D perhaps matching TRBD1 (6 bases). Trimming removed 3 bases at V and 7 bases at J, with 16 bases between. The germline gives CDR1 SGHNT, CDR2 YYREEE (reference sequence). The CDR3 loop spans 14 amino acids.

The chain has TRBV6-5 and TRBJ1-5; D is perhaps TRBD1 (6 bases). V was pared by 5 bases and J by 1 base, with 12 bases between. In germline, CDR1 is MNHEY, CDR2 SVGAGI. This CDR3 comprises 15 residues. The CDR3: CASSKQGLSNQPQHF. As DNA, the CDR3 is TGTGCCAGCAGTAAACAGGGTCTGAGCAATCAGCCCCAGCATTTT.